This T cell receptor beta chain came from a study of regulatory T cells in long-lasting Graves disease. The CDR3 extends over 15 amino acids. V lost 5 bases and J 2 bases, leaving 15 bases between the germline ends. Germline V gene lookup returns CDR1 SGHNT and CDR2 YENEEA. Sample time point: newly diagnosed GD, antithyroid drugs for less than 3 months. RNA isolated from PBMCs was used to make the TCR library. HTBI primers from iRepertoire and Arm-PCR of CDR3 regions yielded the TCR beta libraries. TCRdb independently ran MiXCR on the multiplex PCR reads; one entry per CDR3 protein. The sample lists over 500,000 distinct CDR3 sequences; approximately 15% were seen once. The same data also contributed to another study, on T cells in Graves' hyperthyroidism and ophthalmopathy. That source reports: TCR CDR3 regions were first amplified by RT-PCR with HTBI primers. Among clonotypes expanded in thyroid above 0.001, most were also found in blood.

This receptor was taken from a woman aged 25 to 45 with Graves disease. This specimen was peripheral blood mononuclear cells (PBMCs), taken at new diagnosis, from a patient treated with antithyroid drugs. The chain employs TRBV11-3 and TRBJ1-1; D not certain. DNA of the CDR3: TGTGCCAGCAGCCCGGGCGGTAGGACCAACACTGAAGCTTTCTTT. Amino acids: CASSPGGRTNTEAFF.